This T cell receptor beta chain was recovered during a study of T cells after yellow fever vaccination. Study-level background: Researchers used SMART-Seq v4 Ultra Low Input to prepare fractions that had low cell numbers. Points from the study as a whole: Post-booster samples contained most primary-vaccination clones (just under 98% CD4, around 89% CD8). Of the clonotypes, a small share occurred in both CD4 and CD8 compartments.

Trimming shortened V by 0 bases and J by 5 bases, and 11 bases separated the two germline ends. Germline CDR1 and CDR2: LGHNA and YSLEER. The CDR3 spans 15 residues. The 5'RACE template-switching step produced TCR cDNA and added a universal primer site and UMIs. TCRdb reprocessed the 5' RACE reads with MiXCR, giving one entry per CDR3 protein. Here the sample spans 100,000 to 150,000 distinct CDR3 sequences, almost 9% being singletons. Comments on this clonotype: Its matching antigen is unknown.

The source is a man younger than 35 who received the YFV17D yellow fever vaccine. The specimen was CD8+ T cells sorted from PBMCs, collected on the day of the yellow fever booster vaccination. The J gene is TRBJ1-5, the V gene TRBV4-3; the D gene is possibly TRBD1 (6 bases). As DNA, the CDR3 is TGCGCCAGCAGCCAAGAGTCTGGGGGGCATCAGCCCCAGCATTTT. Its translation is CASSQESGGHQPQHF.